The clone carrying this T cell receptor (beta chain) was counted many times. The antigen remains undetermined. MiXCR, run by TCRdb on the RACE reads, gives a single entry per CDR3 protein. The data show 300,000 to 450,000 distinct CDR3 sequences, 4.8% seen once. The source of the sample is a study of human T cells and chemical hapten exposure. At the level of the study: A 2 cm by 2 cm inner upper arm patch received 2% DPC for sensitization.

The CDR3 has 13 amino acids. Deletions cut 4 bases from V and 7 bases from J, with 17 bases between. Germline lookup yields CDR1 SQVTM and CDR2 ANQGSEA. General study points: TCRs at high frequency, those above 1 in 1000, did not change with DPC sensitization. Expanded TCRs created a significantly greater count of big CDR3 similarity clusters than controls did.

As for time point: patch test 1, 2 weeks after DPC sensitization. Specified treatment: therapeutic diphenylcyclopropenone sensitization with weekly scalp DPC. Sample: whole blood, taken in connection with sensitization to the hapten diphenylcyclopropenone (DPC). This chain uses TRBV29-1 with TRBJ2-7; D not resolved. This receptor was obtained from a woman aged 45-59 years with alopecia areata. Some clones in this sample may be carry-over from other donors' samples. Here the CDR3 reads CSVVVSPLGEQYF. The CDR3 coding sequence is TGCAGCGTTGTAGTCAGCCCCCTTGGGGAGCAGTACTTC.